This T cell receptor beta chain was documented in a study of tumor-infiltrating lymphocytes in primary liver carcinoma (dated by TCRdb to between 2016 and 2019). About the full investigation: Hepatocellular carcinoma (four) or combined HCC and intrahepatic cholangiocarcinoma (one) was present in the five patients, who were three men and two women aged 30 to 69 years. TCRbeta repertoire sequencing covered 35 or so specimens from 5 patients: roughly 25 tumor regions, 5 adjacent noncancerous liver tissues and 5 peripheral blood samples. High reproducibility was observed for the technical replicate repertoires, with mean shared-clone rates around 0.89 and correlation coefficients above 0.98. The five patients had tumors staged T1-T3 N0M0, with maximum diameters ranging from roughly 4 to 10 cm. Each sample produced roughly 3.5 to 7.13 million productive TCRbeta reads, and read depth showed no significant difference between tissue types. TCRbeta repertoire sequencing, expression microarrays and whole-exome sequencing were combined in the study across five regions of each liver tumor, with adjacent normal tissue and blood also included. To link TCRbeta repertoire diversity with the local molecular phenotype, the roughly 23 tumor region samples were profiled using Agilent mRNA microarrays. Overall results and qualifications from the work: Only 4 or 5 patients were included in the study, and the authors note that the findings should be validated in a larger study. Because only the TCR beta chain was sequenced and unpaired alpha chains were not captured, true repertoire diversity is likely underestimated. Compared with blood, tumors had a significantly larger share of the repertoire taken up by the top 250 clones (p = 0.039). Because the samples were bulk and unsorted, CD4+ and CD8+ T cell repertoires could not be compared. Pairs of tumor regions showed greater repertoire overlap (mean about 35%) than tumor-adjacent pairs (approximately 17%) or tumor-blood pairs (around 15%), which is consistent with antigen-driven expansion. Only about 7.5-24% of top clones were found in all five regions of a tumor, suggesting spatial heterogeneity of tumor-infiltrating T cells.

A remark on this clonotype: It lacks a known antigen. Per-base quality was not reported, and no clone a single base away is much larger than it.

The germline V gene (reference sequence) supplies CDR1 SEHNR and CDR2 FQNEAQ. V sheds 3 bases and J sheds 5 bases, leaving 16 bases between their ends. CDR3 length: 16 amino acids, cysteine to phenylalanine. Only CDR3 DNA is held: 48 bases, read in frame from base 1. Total RNA and DNA were co-extracted from around 18-30 mg of bulk tissue with the AllPrep DNA/RNA mini kit, without cell sorting. Between late 2015 and early 2016, roughly 5 patients in China with histopathologically diagnosed primary liver carcinoma had their tumors surgically resected. At the time of sampling, the patients had chronic HBV infection and had not received any treatment. Each tumor was sampled at five spatially separated regions: the superior, inferior, left-lateral and right-lateral poles and the tumor centre. According to histology, viable tumor cells made up more than 80% of every tumor sample. Pieces of fresh tumor and adjacent tissue were cut in half, with one half kept in RNAlater at -80 degrees C and the other half sent for histology.

Using a constant-region primer and ProtoScript II reverse transcriptase, TCRbeta-specific cDNA was reverse-transcribed from 500 to 650 ng total RNA. Construction of the TCRbeta libraries relied on three nested rounds of multiplex PCR, following a slightly modified ARM-PCR procedure. Each of the first two PCR rounds ran for around 11 cycles and used multiplex TRBV1-TRBV30 forward primers together with a Cbeta reverse primer. Sample barcodes and Illumina adapters were attached in a final 25-cycle PCR using Deep VentR polymerase. Before sequencing, amplicons of 200-500 bp were purified from gel using a QIAquick gel extraction kit. An Illumina HiSeq 2500 was used to sequence the TCRbeta amplicons, generating 250-bp paired-end reads. In the paper's pipeline: Trimmomatic v0.33 was used to quality-trim the reads, and FLASH v1.2.11 was used to merge paired reads so that full CDR3 sequences could be recovered. V, D and J germline segments were assigned to the rearranged TCRbeta sequences using MiGEC v1.2.1b. Clonotype statistics and Shannon-Wiener diversity indices were calculated with VDJtools v1.0.0. To reduce sampling bias, subsequent analyses other than the diversity analysis used only the 250 most abundant clonotypes in each sample. The raw public data were reprocessed by TCRdb itself: fastp quality trimming at Q25, MiXCR clonotype calling, in-frame beta chains only. Each CDR3 protein gets just one entry, which takes the most common genes and DNA from the rows behind it. It is TCRdb's table, rather than the study itself, that gives the V and J calls and clone size. The sample contains around 190,000 distinct CDR3 sequences, 70% to 90% of them found a single time. Of the sample, 15% to 20% is held by the ten largest clones.

This receptor was identified in a man aged 35-49 years with primary liver carcinoma and hepatitis B virus infection. Source material: tumor tissue from primary liver carcinoma. The chain couples TRBV7-9 to TRBJ2-2, with the D gene uncertain. The encoded CDR3 is CASSFVLQAWTGELFF. The nucleotides are TGTGCCAGCAGCTTTGTCCTTCAGGCTTGGACCGGGGAGCTGTTTTTT.